These 19 T cell receptor beta chains were sequenced from one sample in a study of shared clonotypes between healthy human individuals. Using immunoSEQ multiplex PCR, the repertoire was profiled, and TCRdb retains in-frame clones only, with some absent. The top ten hold approximately 0.4% of the sample, which has approximately 2.1 million clones, 85% to 95% seen once. Sequencing was done on a sample of naive CD4+ T cells from PBMCs. Subset described: CD45RA+ positively selected. The origin of the receptors is a man between 18 and 29 years old in good health. Some clones in this sample may be carry-over from other donors' samples.

The table lists this clone with a few counts. The V call is TRBV13, the J call TRBJ1-1; D is undetermined. CDR3 length: 13 amino acids. V was clipped by 3 bases and J by 0 bases, with 5 bases between them. CDR1 is PRHDT and CDR2 is FYEKMQ in the germline V gene (reference sequence). CDR3 residues: CASSFYMNTEAFF. In DNA form, the CDR3 reads TGTGCCAGCAGCTTTTACATGAACACTGAAGCTTTCTTT.

The chain is built from TRBV10-3 and TRBJ2-3, with D possibly being TRBD2 (5 bases). The CDR3 is 15 amino acids. The V and J ends lost 6 bases and 4 bases respectively, with 17 bases between them. Germline V gives CDR1 ENHRY, CDR2 SYGVKD. CDR3 sequence reads: CAISRTSPTADTQYF. DNA for the CDR3: TGTGCCATCAGCAGGACTTCTCCCACGGCAGATACGCAGTATTTT.

Details on this clone: The same CDR3 is also encoded by other DNA sequences in this sample. This chain links TRBV19 with TRBJ1-2, with a possible D match to TRBD1 (6 bases). There are 14 residues in the CDR3. V shed 0 bases and J shed 4 bases, with 9 bases lying between them. From germline, CDR1 is LNHDA and CDR2 SQIVND (reference sequence). The CDR3 DNA reads TGTGCCAGTAGTATAGACGGGGGGGCCTATGGCTACACCTTC. Translating gives CASSIDGGAYGYTF.

The V gene is TRBV2, the J gene TRBJ2-3; the D call may be TRBD1 or TRBD2 (5 bases each). Trimming removed 3 bases at V and 0 bases at J, with 13 bases between. From germline, CDR1 is SNHLY and CDR2 FYNNEI. This CDR3 comprises 16 residues. In nucleotides, the CDR3 is TGTGCCAGCAGTGAGGACCGAGGGGCTAGCACAGATACGCAGTATTTT. It specifies CASSEDRGASTDTQYF. Complete variable domain (other parts from reference TRBV2 and TRBJ2-3): EPEVTQTPSHQVTQMGQEVILRCVPISNHLYFYWYRQILGQKVEFLVSFYNNEISEKSEIFDDQFSVERPDGSNFTLKIRSTKLEDSAMYFCASSEDRGASTDTQYFGPGTRLTVL.

V gene TRBV2 combines with J gene TRBJ2-7; the match to TRBD1 covers 7 bases. There are 15 residues in the CDR3. The germline CDR1 and CDR2 sequences are SNHLY and FYNNEI. V trimming: 6 bases; J trimming: 3 bases; junction bases outside the gene matches: 11. In nucleotides, the CDR3 is TGTGCCAGCAGCTTGGACAGGTCAGTTGGCTACGAGCAGTACTTC. Its translation: CASSLDRSVGYEQYF. Based on the CDR3 plus reference TRBV2 and TRBJ2-7, the full variable domain is EPEVTQTPSHQVTQMGQEVILRCVPISNHLYFYWYRQILGQKVEFLVSFYNNEISEKSEIFDDQFSVERPDGSNFTLKIRSTKLEDSAMYFCASSLDRSVGYEQYFGPGTRLTVT.

The V and J genes are TRBV28 and TRBJ2-3; D could derive from TRBD1 or TRBD2 (5 bases each). V was trimmed by 4 bases and J by 1 base, leaving 12 bases between them. The CDR3 runs to 15 residues. Germline assignment: CDR1 MDHEN and CDR2 SYDVKM. The CDR3 sequence is CASSSLGDGTDTQYF. The CDR3 DNA reads TGTGCCAGCAGTTCTTTAGGGGACGGCACAGATACGCAGTATTTT.

The CDR3 DNA reads as TGCAGCGTTAAGGACAGGGACGGTGGCTACACCTTC. This translates into CSVKDRDGGYTF. This rearrangement joins TRBV29-1 to TRBJ1-2; the match to TRBD1 covers 8 bases. Trimming at V came to 5 bases and at J to 7 bases, leaving 6 bases not matched to a gene. Germline V CDR1 and CDR2: SQVTM, ANQGSEA. This CDR3 contains 12 residues.

The chain recombines TRBV7-3 with TRBJ1-1, with 8 bases lining up with TRBD1. V gave up 4 bases and J gave up 3 bases; unmatched junction bases: 7. Germline-derived CDR1 and CDR2 are SGHTA and FQGTGA. The CDR3 extends over 15 amino acids. As DNA, the CDR3 is TGTGCCAGCAGCTCCAGGGGGCAGCGGGACACTGAAGCTTTCTTT. It translates to CASSSRGQRDTEAFF.

The chain couples TRBV2 to TRBJ2-5, with 10 positions matching TRBD2. CDR1 is SNHLY, CDR2 FYNNEI, per germline. The CDR3 loop spans 15 amino acids. After removal of 2 bases from V and 5 bases from J, the junction contained 5 bases not matched to a gene. The CDR3 here is CASSELGLARETQYF. The CDR3 region has the DNA TGTGCCAGCAGTGAATTGGGACTAGCGAGGGAGACCCAGTACTTC. Full variable domain (rest looked up from reference TRBV2 and TRBJ2-5): EPEVTQTPSHQVTQMGQEVILRCVPISNHLYFYWYRQILGQKVEFLVSFYNNEISEKSEIFDDQFSVERPDGSNFTLKIRSTKLEDSAMYFCASSELGLARETQYFGPGTRLLVL.

This chain's CDR3 is CASSLEGGTRNTGELFF. For the CDR3, the DNA is TGCGCCAGCAGCTTGGAGGGCGGGACCAGAAACACCGGGGAGCTGTTTTTT. V and J are TRBV5-1 and TRBJ2-2; perhaps TRBD2 as D (6 bases). The germline gives CDR1 SGHRS, CDR2 YFSETQ. Trimming took off 0 bases at V and 2 bases at J, with 14 bases between the two ends. There are 17 residues in the CDR3.

The chain combines TRBV7-6 with TRBJ2-7; no clear D gene. In germline, CDR1 is SGHVS, CDR2 FNYEAQ. The CDR3 is made up of 16 amino acids. The germline V and J ends were trimmed by 2 bases and 2 bases, with 16 bases remaining between them. The CDR3 nucleotides are TGTGCCAGCAGCTTAATTCCGCAGCCTCGCCCCTACGAGCAGTACTTC. This encodes CASSLIPQPRPYEQYF.

This sequence joins TRBV18 and TRBJ1-4, with D possibly matching TRBD1 (5 bases). From germline, CDR1 is KGHSH and CDR2 LQKENI. This CDR3 is built from 13 residues. Deletions cut 4 bases from V and 7 bases from J, with 10 bases between. CDR3 nucleotide sequence: TGTGCCAGCTCACAGGGGTCGGCTGAAAAACTGTTTTTT. As protein: CASSQGSAEKLFF.

J is TRBJ1-2 and V is TRBV29-1; 7 positions agree with TRBD1. CDR3 length equals 15 residues. The V and J ends lost 4 bases and 1 base, in that order; junction bases with no gene match: 9. The germline CDR1 and CDR2 sequences are SQVTM and ANQGSEA. The chain's CDR3 is CSVGSRGGINYGYTF. The CDR3 nucleotides read TGCAGCGTTGGAAGCAGGGGGGGGATTAACTATGGCTACACCTTC.

The chain joins TRBV5-6 to TRBJ1-4, with no clear D. Trimming removed 0 bases from V and 5 bases from J, with 8 bases in between. The V gene's germline CDR1 is SGHDT and CDR2 YYEEEE. This CDR3 is 14 amino acids long. The CDR3 region has the DNA TGTGCCAGCAGCTTGGCAGGATGGAATGAAAAACTGTTTTTT. Protein sequence: CASSLAGWNEKLFF.

The V gene is TRBV6-5, the J gene TRBJ1-1; no definite D call. The germline gives CDR1 MNHEY, CDR2 SVGAGI. The V end lost 0 bases, the J end lost 0 bases, and 11 bases lay between the germline ends. The length of the CDR3 is 16 residues. CDR3 DNA sequence: TGTGCCAGCAGTTACTCGATTCAGCGGATGAACACTGAAGCTTTCTTT. It encodes CASSYSIQRMNTEAFF.

The chain is built from TRBV7-2 and TRBJ1-5, with TRBD1 as a possible D gene (5 bases). V dropped 1 base and J dropped 2 bases, with 21 bases sitting between them. This CDR3 is 19 amino acids long. Germline CDR1 and CDR2: SGHTA and FQGNSA. In nucleotides, the CDR3 is TGTGCCAGCAGCTTAGAAGAGGCGTCGCGGGGGGGACGCAATCAGCCCCAGCATTTT. It translates to CASSLEEASRGGRNQPQHF.

This chain links TRBV18 with TRBJ1-3; tentative D call: TRBD1 (5 bases). Trimming shortened V by 2 bases and J by 0 bases, and 11 bases separated the two germline ends. Germline CDR1 KGHSH, CDR2 LQKENI. The CDR3 consists of 16 residues. The CDR3 bases are TGTGCCAGCTCACCAGTAACAGGACTCTCTGGAAACACCATATATTTT. Translation: CASSPVTGLSGNTIYF.

The gene calls are TRBV18 and TRBJ1-5; a possible D gene is TRBD1 (5 bases). V dropped 3 bases and J dropped 6 bases, with 18 bases sitting between them. The CDR3 loop spans 16 amino acids. CDR1 and CDR2 from the germline V gene are KGHSH and LQKENI. Here the CDR3 DNA reads TGTGCCAGCTCACCTAACGACTCGGGGGGGGGTCAGCCCCAGCATTTT. This codes for CASSPNDSGGGQPQHF.

This chain connects TRBV15 to TRBJ2-3; either TRBD1 or TRBD2 may supply D (5 bases each). Germline V gene sequence: CDR1 LNHNV, CDR2 YYDKDF (reference sequence). The CDR3 length is 14 residues. Trimming took off 5 bases at V and 9 bases at J, with 18 bases between the two ends. The CDR3 region is CATSGGSTTGTQYF. The CDR3 nucleotides read TGTGCCACCAGCGGGGGATCGACCACGGGCACGCAGTATTTT.